Only a few counts were recorded for the clone carrying this T cell receptor beta chain. The target antigen is unknown. The CDR3 sequence is 16 residues long. CDR1 is DFQATT and CDR2 is SNEGSKA in the germline V gene (reference sequence). V lost 0 bases, J lost 4 bases, and 19 bases lay in between. These data are taken from a study of blood T cells in healthy people across ages. Background on the study: About one barcoded beta molecule per two T cells came from capture by template switching.

Study results and limitations: When set beside aged donors, long-lived donors presented more naive CD4+ cells and higher diversity. Estimated diversity, derived from one million T cells, was regarded as an underestimate.

With a J-beta primer mix and a sample-barcoded 5' primer, a second PCR ran about 6 to 11 cycles. TCRdb called the 5' RACE reads again in MiXCR, with one record for every CDR3 protein. Among some 900,000 distinct CDR3 sequences listed, around 48% were seen once. Donors were healthy Caucasian individuals from Russia aged about 6 to 90. The sample taken for sequencing was blood. The chain links TRBV20-1 to TRBJ2-7; the D gene is possibly TRBD2 (6 bases). This sequence was found in a man aged 30 to 39 in good health. CDR3: CSARDNGRTTLYEQYF. CDR3 sequence (DNA): TGCAGTGCTAGAGATAACGGGAGAACTACCTTGTACGAGCAGTACTTC.